Listed below are T cell receptor beta chains from one sample, sequenced in a study of cytomegalovirus exposure and HLA in healthy donors. Here immunoSEQ multiplex PCR was the method, and the copy in TCRdb shows in-frame clones only, minus some. This sample has some 200,000 clones, with about 89% found just once. The specimen sequenced was PBMCs. The receptors originated from a woman younger than 30 in good health and CMV-seronegative. Both conserved end residues are part of each CDR3. D genes are given only for firm matches. Size values are once, few and many counts, or a class for expanded clones, and some rows have none.

v_gene	abundance	j_gene	d_gene	CDR3aa	CDR3nt
TRBV19	.	TRBJ1-2	.	CASSIRTARAGYTF	TGTGCCAGTAGTATACGAACCGCGAGGGCTGGCTACACCTTC
TRBV28	.	TRBJ2-1	TRBD2	CASSLRESGSSSHNEQFF	TGTGCCAGCAGTTTAAGGGAAAGCGGGAGTAGTAGCCACAATGAGCAGTTCTTC
TRBV4-1	once	TRBJ2-7	TRBD1	CASSQVDRGDEQYF	TGCGCCAGCAGCCAAGTTGACAGGGGCGACGAGCAGTACTTC
TRBV7-6	once	TRBJ1-1	.	CASSFSGMNTEAFF	TGTGCCAGCAGCTTTTCGGGGATGAACACTGAAGCTTTCTTT
TRBV6-4	.	TRBJ2-1	.	CASSGEQAGQQFF	TGTGCCAGCAGTGGGGAGCAGGCAGGACAGCAGTTCTTC
TRBV9	.	TRBJ1-5	.	CASSPDGNSNQPQHF	TGTGCCAGCAGTCCGGACGGGAATAGCAATCAGCCCCAGCATTTT
TRBV6-5	.	TRBJ2-5	.	CASSYMGSGHQETQYF	TGTGCCAGCAGTTATATGGGTAGCGGTCACCAAGAGACCCAGTACTTC
TRBV6-5	.	TRBJ2-1	TRBD2	CASSYFPGLAGDEQFF	TGTGCCAGCAGTTACTTTCCGGGACTAGCGGGAGATGAGCAGTTCTTC
TRBV30	.	TRBJ1-5	.	CAWGQTNNQPQHF	TGTGCCTGGGGACAGACCAACAATCAGCCCCAGCATTTT
TRBV7-9	.	TRBJ2-7	TRBD2	CASRRTSDIPNTYEQYF	TGTGCCAGCAGACGTACTAGCGACATCCCCAATACCTACGAGCAGTACTTC
TRBV7-8	once	TRBJ2-1	TRBD2	CASSLFALGLAIYNEQFF	TGTGCCAGCAGCTTATTTGCTTTGGGACTAGCGATCTACAATGAGCAGTTCTTC
TRBV28	.	TRBJ1-5	.	CASHTGLDQPQHF	TGTGCCAGCCATACAGGCTTGGATCAGCCCCAGCATTTT
TRBV19	.	TRBJ1-5	.	CASSSTGRGGQPQHF	TGTGCCAGTAGTAGTACAGGCCGGGGGGGTCAGCCCCAGCATTTT
TRBV9	.	TRBJ2-7	.	CASSVGPGDEQYF	TGTGCCAGCAGCGTGGGCCCTGGCGACGAGCAGTACTTC
TRBV4-1	.	TRBJ2-7	.	CASSQVLADYEQYF	TGCGCCAGCAGCCAAGTCCTGGCGGACTACGAGCAGTACTTC
TRBV6-5	.	TRBJ2-3	.	CASQSGTRYTDTQYF	TGTGCCAGCCAGTCCGGGACAAGATATACAGATACGCAGTATTTT
TRBV19	.	TRBJ1-6	TRBD1	CASRVRGQGDSPLHF	TGTGCCAGTAGGGTCAGGGGACAGGGGGATTCACCCCTCCACTTT
TRBV6-5	few	TRBJ1-5	.	CASSFQKPPSNQPQHF	TGTGCCAGCAGTTTCCAAAAGCCTCCAAGCAATCAGCCCCAGCATTTT
TRBV5-1	.	TRBJ2-7	TRBD2	CASSFLAPGLAGVGEQYF	TGCGCCAGCAGCTTCTTAGCTCCGGGACTAGCGGGAGTGGGCGAGCAGTACTTC
TRBV19	.	TRBJ2-2	.	CASSIVRLLNTGELFF	TGTGCCAGTAGTATAGTGAGACTGCTTAACACCGGGGAGCTGTTTTTT
TRBV19	.	TRBJ1-4	.	CASSRSTAKGFEKLFF	TGTGCCAGTAGCCGAAGCACAGCGAAGGGGTTTGAAAAACTGTTTTTT
TRBV19	.	TRBJ2-1	TRBD1	CASNLGQGINEQFF	TGTGCCAGTAACCTCGGACAGGGAATAAATGAGCAGTTCTTC
TRBV6-5	once	TRBJ1-1	TRBD1	CASSYSGGTDPEAFF	TGTGCCAGCAGTTACTCCGGAGGGACAGACCCTGAAGCTTTCTTT
TRBV5-1	.	TRBJ2-7	TRBD1	CASSLGPGQNYEQYF	TGCGCCAGCAGCTTGGGTCCGGGACAGAACTACGAGCAGTACTTC
TRBV6-5	.	TRBJ1-1	TRBD1	CASRLRQGYNTEAFF	TGTGCCAGCAGACTACGACAGGGCTATAACACTGAAGCTTTCTTT